This record concerns one T cell receptor beta chain sequence. This sample was included in a study of shared clonotypes between healthy human individuals. The CDR3 consists of 15 residues. Per the germline V gene, CDR1 is LNHNV and CDR2 is YYDKDF (reference sequence). The J segment lost 4 bases and the V segment lost 5 bases, leaving 4 bases of the junction unmatched. Produced via immunoSEQ multiplex PCR; TCRdb's table is partial and in-frame only. This table holds roughly 660,000 clones, roughly 88% found once. The chain has TRBV15 and TRBJ2-5; 13 bases map to TRBD2. Sequenced sample: memory CD8+ T cells from PBMCs. Subset denoted: CD45RO+ cells pooled with CCR7-negative TemRA cells. The TCR was taken from a man aged 18 to 35 in good health. Some clones in this sample may be carry-over from other donors' samples. CDR3 nucleotides: TGTGCCACCAGCGAGGGACTAGCGGGGTTAGAGACCCAGTACTTC. Protein: CATSEGLAGLETQYF.